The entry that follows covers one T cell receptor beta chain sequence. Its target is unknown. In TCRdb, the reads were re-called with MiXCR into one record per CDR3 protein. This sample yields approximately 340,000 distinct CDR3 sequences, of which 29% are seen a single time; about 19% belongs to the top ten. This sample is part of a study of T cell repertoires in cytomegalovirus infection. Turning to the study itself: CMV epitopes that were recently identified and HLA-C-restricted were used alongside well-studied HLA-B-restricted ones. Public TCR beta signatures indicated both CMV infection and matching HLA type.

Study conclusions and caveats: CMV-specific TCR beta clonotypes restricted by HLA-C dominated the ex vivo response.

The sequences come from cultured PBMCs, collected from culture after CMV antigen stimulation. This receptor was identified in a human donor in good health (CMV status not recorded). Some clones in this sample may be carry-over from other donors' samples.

This chain's CDR3 is CASSRQGDEQYF. For the CDR3, the DNA is TGCGCCAGCAGCCGACAGGGGGATGAGCAGTACTTC. The rearrangement joins TRBV5-1 to TRBJ2-7, with 9 bases that match TRBD1. Per germline, CDR1 SGHRS and CDR2 YFSETQ. Trimming removed 4 bases from V and 7 bases from J; junction bases left unmatched: 3. This CDR3 region has 12 residues.